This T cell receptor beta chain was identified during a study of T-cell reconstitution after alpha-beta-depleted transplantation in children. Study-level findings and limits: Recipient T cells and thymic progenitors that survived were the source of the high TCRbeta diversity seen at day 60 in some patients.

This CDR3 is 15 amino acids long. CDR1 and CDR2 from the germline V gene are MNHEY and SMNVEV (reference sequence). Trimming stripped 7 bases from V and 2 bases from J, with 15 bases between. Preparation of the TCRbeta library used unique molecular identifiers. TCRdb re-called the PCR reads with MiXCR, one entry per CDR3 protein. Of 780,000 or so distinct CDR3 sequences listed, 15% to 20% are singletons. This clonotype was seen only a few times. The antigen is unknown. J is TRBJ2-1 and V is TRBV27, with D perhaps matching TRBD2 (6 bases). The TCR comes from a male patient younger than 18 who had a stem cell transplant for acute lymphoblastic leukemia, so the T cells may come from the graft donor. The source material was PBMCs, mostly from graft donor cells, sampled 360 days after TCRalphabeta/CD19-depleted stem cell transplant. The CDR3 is CASKGTANTYNEQFF. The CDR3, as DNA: TGTGCCAGCAAGGGGACTGCCAACACCTACAATGAGCAGTTCTTC.